This TCR beta chain was retrieved from a study of CD8+ T cells in alopecia areata (dated by TCRdb to the late 2010s). Concerning the study at large: Treated patients were enrolled in an open-label pilot trial of oral tofacitinib, 5 to 10 mg twice daily, for moderate-to-severe alopecia areata. Patients received tofacitinib for 6 to 18 months and were then followed off drug for 6 months to check for delayed response and recurrence. In both human patients and the C3H/HeJ mouse model, the study applied high-throughput TCRbeta sequencing to look at T cell clonal expansion in alopecia areata. Human TCRbeta sequencing covered scalp tissue and sorted CD4+ and CD8+ peripheral blood T cells from patchy and totalis/universalis alopecia areata patients and healthy controls. Tofacitinib-treated patients had biopsies at baseline and at 4 and 24 weeks of treatment, with a later scalp biopsy in several patients. Clonality in the scalp was compared among normal scalp (n=4), patchy alopecia areata scalp (n=8), and alopecia totalis/universalis scalp (n=8). RNA was extracted with the PAXgene miRNA kit for fixed scalp, the miRNeasy kit for PBMCs, and the RNeasy kit for mouse skin. immunoSEQ multiplex PCR using 35 Vbeta forward primers and 13 Jbeta reverse primers was used to amplify TCRbeta CDR3 regions. Paper-wide results and their limitations: Lesional scalp, especially in alopecia totalis/universalis, showed higher clonality and more expanded CD8+ clones than normal scalp, suggesting antigenic drive. Shared TCR sequences between patients were less evident than in mice, which may be partly attributable to HLA diversity in the patient population. Resident alphabeta T cells in normal human skin are also sequenced, complicating scalp TCR repertoire analysis, unlike mouse skin dominated by gammadelta T cells.

Peripheral blood and lesional scalp punch biopsies were obtained from patients with alopecia areata. PBMCs were separated by density centrifugation and stained for CD3, CD4 and CD8, after which CD4+ and CD8+ T cells were sorted on a FACSAria. Comments on this clone: Its antigen remains unidentified. No clone much larger than this one lies a single base away; base qualities are absent.

The method was the immunoSEQ multiplex PCR assay. RNA was extracted from all samples and reverse transcribed into cDNA as template for TCR sequencing. SuperScript III was used to make first-strand cDNA, primed with a 2:1 mix of oligo-dT and random hexamers. Amplification bias was assessed with a synthetic immune receptor repertoire, and residual bias was removed computationally. For the original study's pipeline: Raw reads were preprocessed to remove errors, and CDR3 was defined by IMGT conventions from the conserved cysteine to phenylalanine. Clonality was computed by normalizing Shannon entropy by log2 of the number of productive unique TCRs and subtracting the result from 1. Whether scalp clones were CD4 or CD8 was inferred by matching scalp TCRbeta sequences against CD4 and CD8 repertoires sorted from blood. TCRdb provides this immuneACCESS table in a form limited to in-frame rearrangements. Some clones are lacking; in checked studies, under half of them reflect an unresolved V gene, and why the rest are absent is not known. V, J and clone size derive from that table, while D and trimming were established from the DNA sequence. The sample table contains about 98,000 clones; only one count was recorded for roughly two fifths of them. Jointly, the top ten make up about 0.79% of the sample.

V is clipped by 0 bases and J by 8 bases, and the sequence between their germline boundaries is 14 bases long. CDR1 and CDR2 are drawn from the germline V gene: SGHRS, YFSETQ. The CDR3 runs 14 amino acids, cysteine and phenylalanine included. CDR3 DNA only is kept here, 42 bases in frame from base 1. The source is a human donor with alopecia areata. The specimen was CD4+ T cells sorted from blood. The chain joins TRBV5-1 to TRBJ1-2, and perhaps TRBD1 as D gene, on 5 matching bases. The CDR3: CASSLVGGTGGYTF. The DNA reads as follows: TGCGCCAGCAGCTTGGTAGGAGGGACTGGAGGCTACACCTTC. Extended through the reference TRBV5-1 and TRBJ1-2 proteins, this CDR3 yields the full variable domain: KAGVTQTPRYLIKTRGQQVTLSCSPISGHRSVSWYQQTPGQGLQFLFEYFSETQRNKGNFPGRFSGRQFSNSRSEMNVSTLELGDSALYLCASSLVGGTGGYTFGSGTRLTVV.